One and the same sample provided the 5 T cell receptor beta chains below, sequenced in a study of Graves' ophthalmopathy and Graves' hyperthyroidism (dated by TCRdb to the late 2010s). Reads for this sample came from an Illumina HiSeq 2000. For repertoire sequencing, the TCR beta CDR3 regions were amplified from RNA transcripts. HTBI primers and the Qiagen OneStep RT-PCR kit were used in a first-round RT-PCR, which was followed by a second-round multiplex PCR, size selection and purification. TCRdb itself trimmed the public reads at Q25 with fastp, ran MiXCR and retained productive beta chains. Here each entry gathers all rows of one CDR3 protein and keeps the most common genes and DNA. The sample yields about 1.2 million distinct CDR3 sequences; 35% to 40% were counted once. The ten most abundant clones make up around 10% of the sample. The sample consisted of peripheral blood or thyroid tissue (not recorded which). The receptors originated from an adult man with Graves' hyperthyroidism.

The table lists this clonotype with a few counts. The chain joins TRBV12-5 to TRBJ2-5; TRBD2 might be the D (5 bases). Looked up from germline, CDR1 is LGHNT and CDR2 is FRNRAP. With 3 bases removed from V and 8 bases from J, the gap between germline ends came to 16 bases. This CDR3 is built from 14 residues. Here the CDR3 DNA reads TGTGCTAGTGGTTTCCTTGACCAACCGGGAACCCAGTACTTC. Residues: CASGFLDQPGTQYF.

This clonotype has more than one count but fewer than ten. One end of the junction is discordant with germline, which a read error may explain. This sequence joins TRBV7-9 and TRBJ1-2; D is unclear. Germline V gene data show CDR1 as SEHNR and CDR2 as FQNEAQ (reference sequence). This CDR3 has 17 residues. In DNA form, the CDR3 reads TGCGCCAGCAGCCCACTAAGAGGACGGCGAGAAGAATATGGCTACACCTTC. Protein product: CASSPLRGRREEYGYTF.

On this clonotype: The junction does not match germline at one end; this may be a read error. The CDR3 nucleotides are TGCAGTACTAGTAGCGGGGAAAGCTCCTACGAGCAGTACTTC. This sequence encodes CSTSSGESSYEQYF. The chain employs TRBV20-1 and TRBJ2-7; 8 bases align to TRBD2. The CDR3 runs 14 residues. Germline V gene data show CDR1 as DFQATT and CDR2 as SNEGSKA (reference sequence).

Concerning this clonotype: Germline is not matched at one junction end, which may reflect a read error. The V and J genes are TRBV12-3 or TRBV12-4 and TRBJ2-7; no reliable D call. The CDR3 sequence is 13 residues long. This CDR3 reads CATSLAQSYEQYF. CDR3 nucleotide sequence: TGTGCCACCAGTTTAGCCCAGTCCTACGAGCAGTACTTC.

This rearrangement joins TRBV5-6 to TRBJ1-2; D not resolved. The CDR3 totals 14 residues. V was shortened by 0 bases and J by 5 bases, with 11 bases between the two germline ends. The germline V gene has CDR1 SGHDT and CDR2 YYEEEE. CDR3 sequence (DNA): TGTGCCAGCAGCTTGGTATCGCCGGGATATGGCTACACCTTC. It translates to CASSLVSPGYGYTF.